Below are 29 T cell receptor beta chains sequenced from a single sample in a study of vaccination and CD4 T cells after COVID-19. Cultured CD4+ T cell DNA was sequenced using the Oncomine TCR Beta short-read assay. A single record per CDR3 protein comes from TCRdb applying MiXCR to the PCR reads. Of 17,000 or so distinct CDR3 sequences in the sample, around 29% are singletons; the top ten hold about 15%. No cognate antigen is known for these TCRs. Treatment given: roughly nine-day PBMC culture with coronavirus spike peptide pools or control peptides (ViraFEST assay). The material sequenced was cultured CD4+ T cells from blood. All receptors derive from a human donor with COVID-19.

The rearrangement uses TRBV27 and TRBJ1-4, with D unclear. CDR3 length equals 15 residues. Trimming took off 5 bases at V and 8 bases at J, with 18 bases between the two ends. Germline-derived CDR1 and CDR2 are MNHEY and SMNVEV (reference sequence). The CDR3 bases are TGTGCCAGCAGTCCCCCGGCGAGGGAGAGAGAAAAACTGTTTTTT. It translates to CASSPPAREREKLFF.

The genes are TRBV27 and TRBJ2-1; 9 nucleotides agree with TRBD1. Germline V lookup: CDR1 MNHEY, CDR2 SMNVEV (reference sequence). This CDR3 has 14 amino acids. The V segment lost 6 bases and the J segment 12 bases; nucleotides outside the gene matches: 12. The CDR3 bases are TGTGCCAGCAGGTCACCGGGACAGGGTCTTTCGCAGTTCTTC. This encodes CASRSPGQGLSQFF.

This clonotype was seen just once. The chain uses TRBV6-2 or TRBV6-3 and TRBJ2-5; perhaps TRBD1 as D (6 bases). In germline, CDR1 is MNHEY, CDR2 SVGEGT. The length of the CDR3 is 12 residues. The V end was cut by 4 bases, the J end by 4 bases, with 7 bases between. The CDR3 DNA reads as TGTGCCAGCAGTTTGGGGGCAGAGACCCAGTACTTC. This codes for CASSLGAETQYF.

In this sample, this clonotype turned up a few times. The rearrangement uses TRBV2 and TRBJ1-1, with TRBD1 matching 7 bases. Germline trimming cut 8 bases from V and 4 bases from J; bases unmatched to any gene: 7. Germline CDR1 is SNHLY and CDR2 is FYNNEI. CDR3 size: 13 residues. CDR3 sequence reads: CASRQGSFTEAFF. CDR3 coding DNA: TGTGCCAGCCGACAGGGATCCTTCACTGAAGCTTTCTTT.

The V call is TRBV5-1, the J call TRBJ1-1, with 7 bases lining up with TRBD1. The CDR3 covers 14 residues. Germline V CDR1 and CDR2: SGHRS, YFSETQ. V shed 4 bases, J shed 4 bases, and the junction held 7 bases outside the gene matches. The CDR3 DNA reads as TGCGCCAGCAGCGCGACAGGGTTTTTCACTGAAGCTTTCTTT. It translates to CASSATGFFTEAFF.

The J gene is TRBJ2-3, the V gene TRBV24-1; maybe TRBD1 (6 bases). The CDR3 covers 16 residues. The V gene lost 5 bases and the J gene lost 0 bases, with 14 bases spanning the gap. Germline CDR1 reads KGHDR; CDR2 reads SFDVKD. The CDR3 here is CATSADRRPSTDTQYF. The CDR3 DNA follows: TGTGCCACCAGTGCCGACAGGCGTCCGAGCACAGATACGCAGTATTTT.

This chain joins TRBV6-2 or TRBV6-3 and TRBJ2-3, with unresolved D. The CDR3 totals 14 residues. The ends were cut back, 7 bases at V and 0 bases at J, with 11 bases in the middle. Germline CDR1 MNHEY, CDR2 SVGEGT. The CDR3 is CASTDLGSTDTQYF. The CDR3 nucleotides read TGTGCCAGCACCGACTTAGGGAGCACAGATACGCAGTATTTT.

This clonotype was recorded a few times. The rearrangement uses TRBV20-1 and TRBJ1-3; maybe TRBD1 (5 bases). The CDR3 consists of 15 residues. Trimming cost V 3 bases and J 0 bases, with 12 bases left between them. Germline loops: CDR1 DFQATT, CDR2 SNEGSKA (reference sequence). CDR3 sequence reads: CSASNLGVSGNTIYF. The CDR3 DNA sequence: TGCAGTGCTAGCAATTTAGGGGTCTCTGGAAACACCATATATTTT.

V gene TRBV19 combines with J gene TRBJ2-1; 14 positions match TRBD2. V gave up 4 bases and J gave up 7 bases; unmatched junction bases: 3. The germline CDR1 and CDR2 sequences are LNHDA and SQIVND (reference sequence). The CDR3 consists of 15 residues. In DNA, the CDR3 is TGTGCCAGTAGTAGCGGACTAGCGGGGGGTAATGAGCAGTTCTTC. Translated, it gives CASSSGLAGGNEQFF.

The chain carries TRBV12-3 or TRBV12-4 and TRBJ1-3; D gene ambiguous. This CDR3 spans 13 amino acids. Trimming cost V 0 bases and J 6 bases, with 6 bases left between them. The CDR3 DNA reads as TGTGCCAGCAGTTTAGCTCAGGCAAACACCATATATTTT. This gives the protein CASSLAQANTIYF.

The rearrangement links TRBV11-3 to TRBJ2-3; weak D call: TRBD2 (6 bases). Germline V gives CDR1 SGHNT, CDR2 YENEEA. V lost 5 bases and J lost 2, with 17 bases in between. The CDR3 runs to 16 residues. The CDR3 reads CASSGGGWGNTDTQYF. DNA for the CDR3: TGTGCCAGCAGCGGGGGAGGCTGGGGAAACACAGATACGCAGTATTTT.

The sample holds a few counts of this clonotype. The gene calls are TRBV18 and TRBJ1-2; TRBD1 might be the D (6 bases). V lost 3 bases to trimming and J lost 4 bases, with 12 bases between them. Germline CDR1 KGHSH, CDR2 LQKENI. The CDR3 sequence is 14 residues long. In DNA form, the CDR3 reads TGTGCCAGCTCACCCAAACAGGGTGGCTATGGCTACACCTTC. Amino acids: CASSPKQGGYGYTF.

This clonotype occurred a few times. The CDR3 is CASSSHSRGTGKESNYGYTF. In DNA, the CDR3 is TGTGCCAGCAGTTCCCATAGTCGCGGGACAGGGAAAGAATCTAACTATGGCTACACCTTC. V gene TRBV6-4 combines with J gene TRBJ1-2; 9 bases are a match to TRBD1. From germline, CDR1 is MRHNA and CDR2 SNTAGT. The CDR3 contains 20 residues. The V and J ends lost 5 bases and 0 bases, in that order; junction bases with no gene match: 19.

This clonotype was observed a handful of times. This chain connects TRBV6-1 to TRBJ2-5, with D possibly being TRBD2 (6 bases). Germline assignment: CDR1 MNHNS and CDR2 SASEGT. This CDR3 region has 14 residues. V was clipped by 7 bases and J by 4 bases, with 16 bases between them. CDR3 in DNA: TGTGCCAGCACCTTCCCCGGGGGAGGAGAGACCCAGTACTTC. As protein: CASTFPGGGETQYF.

This sequence joins TRBV7-2 and TRBJ2-5, with 13 bases aligning to TRBD2. Germline V lookup: CDR1 SGHTA, CDR2 FQGNSA. This CDR3 has 18 amino acids. The junction had 14 bases not matched to a gene; V was cut back by 5 bases and J by 5 bases. The CDR3 bases are TGTGCCAGCAGCGCCGGGACTAGCGGGGTTGTTTTTCGGGAGACCCAGTACTTC. This encodes CASSAGTSGVVFRETQYF.

This clonotype has just a few counts. This rearrangement joins TRBV15 to TRBJ2-7, with 10 bases that match TRBD2. Losses at the gene ends were 3 bases for V and 3 bases for J; bases not matched to a gene: 11. The CDR3 is 17 amino acids. Germline V CDR1 and CDR2: LNHNV, YYDKDF (reference sequence). This CDR3 is CATSSLKPGLANYEQYF. The CDR3 region has the DNA TGTGCCACCAGCAGTTTGAAACCGGGACTAGCGAACTACGAGCAGTACTTC.

A single count supports this clonotype. This chain uses TRBV7-9 with TRBJ2-1; D gene unclear. V dropped 5 bases and J dropped 6 bases, with 8 bases sitting between them. The V gene's germline CDR1 is SEHNR and CDR2 FQNEAQ (reference sequence). The CDR3 consists of 12 residues. The chain's CDR3 is CASSPISNEQFF. In DNA form, the CDR3 reads TGTGCCAGCAGCCCTATATCCAATGAGCAGTTCTTC.

The V call is TRBV5-6, the J call TRBJ1-1, with a tentative D call TRBD1 (6 bases). The length of the CDR3 is 14 residues. The germline gives CDR1 SGHDT, CDR2 YYEEEE. V was clipped by 3 bases and J by 8 bases, with 17 bases between them. In DNA form, the CDR3 reads TGTGCCAGCAGCTCCAAGAGGACAGTAAGAGAAGCTTTCTTT. Protein sequence: CASSSKRTVREAFF.

In this sample, this clonotype turned up a few times. The V gene is TRBV5-4, the J gene TRBJ2-5; tentatively, D is TRBD1 (7 bases). Trimming removed 4 bases at V and 5 bases at J, with 21 bases between. The germline CDR1 and CDR2 sequences are SGHNT and YYREEE (reference sequence). This CDR3 region has 16 residues. CDR3 coding DNA: TGTGCCAGCAGCCCGGGCCGGGCAGGGGGGCGGGAGACCCAGTACTTC. Protein product: CASSPGRAGGRETQYF.

The chain couples TRBV6-5 to TRBJ1-1; a weak D match, TRBD1 (5 bases). The V gene lost 0 bases and the J gene lost 3 bases, with 14 bases spanning the gap. CDR1 is MNHEY and CDR2 is SVGAGI in the germline V gene. The CDR3 loop spans 16 amino acids. The CDR3: CASSYSGRGGDTEAFF. CDR3 DNA: TGTGCCAGCAGTTACTCGGGCCGGGGGGGGGACACTGAAGCTTTCTTT.

The chain links TRBV20-1 to TRBJ1-4; tentative D call: TRBD1 (6 bases). Trimming pared 5 bases from V and 0 bases from J, leaving 13 bases between. CDR3 length equals 15 residues. Germline-derived CDR1 and CDR2 are DFQATT and SNEGSKA (reference sequence). The CDR3 loop reads CSASRTVATNEKLFF. The CDR3 bases are TGCAGTGCTTCCCGGACAGTTGCAACTAATGAAAAACTGTTTTTT.

This clonotype was seen more than once but under ten times. V and J are TRBV20-1 and TRBJ2-7, with a weak D call TRBD1 (5 bases). The germline V and J ends were trimmed by 0 bases and 3 bases, with 12 bases remaining between them. CDR3 length: 14 residues. Germline-derived CDR1 and CDR2 are DFQATT and SNEGSKA (reference sequence). CDR3 loop: CSARETVNYYEQYF. CDR3 DNA: TGCAGTGCTAGAGAGACAGTGAACTACTACGAGCAGTACTTC.

The chain uses TRBV10-3 and TRBJ1-1; TRBD1 is a possible D gene (5 bases). V dropped 4 bases and J dropped 3 bases, with 12 bases sitting between them. The CDR3 runs 14 residues. CDR1 is ENHRY and CDR2 is SYGVKD in the germline V gene. DNA of the CDR3: TGTGCCATCAGTGGGCGGGGCATGGACACTGAAGCTTTCTTT. This codes for CAISGRGMDTEAFF.

For this clonotype: It is unclear where the CDR3 begins or ends on the DNA, so no DNA is shown, and the CDR3 is as TCRdb lists it. This chain links TRBV7-2 with TRBJ2-7; the table calls TRBD2, which could not be checked here. The CDR3 is 19 residues long, ends included. Looked up from germline, CDR1 is SGHTA and CDR2 is FQGNSA. CDR3 region: CASSFYICSARTSGYEQYF.

This sequence joins TRBV19 and TRBJ2-3; either TRBD1 or TRBD2 may fit D (6 bases each). Germline V gives CDR1 LNHDA, CDR2 SQIVND (reference sequence). CDR3 length: 15 residues. V shed 9 bases and J shed 8 bases, with 24 bases lying between them. The CDR3 sequence is CASQNEGGGILTQYF. CDR3 DNA: TGTGCCAGCCAAAACGAGGGGGGAGGCATTCTTACGCAGTATTTT.

V gene TRBV2 combines with J gene TRBJ2-7; unclear D gene. The CDR3 is 12 amino acids. Per the germline V gene, CDR1 is SNHLY and CDR2 is FYNNEI. Trimming took 3 bases from V and 6 from J, leaving 9 bases between them. The CDR3 DNA is TGTGCCAGCAGTGAGATCCCCTCCGAGCAGTACTTC. Its translation is CASSEIPSEQYF.

This clonotype was found a few times. The chain employs TRBV21-1 and TRBJ2-5; no DNA check was done on the table's D call, TRBD2. TRBV21-1 is a listed pseudogene. The length of the CDR3 is 19 residues. The CDR3 DNA is TGTGCCAGCAGCAAAGGTAACAGCCGGACTTATCTGGGAGAAGAGACCCAGTACTTC. It yields the protein CASSKGNSRTYLGEETQYF.

Only a few counts were recorded for this clonotype. This sequence joins TRBV20-1 and TRBJ2-1; D unclear. The DNA end is a closer match to TRBJ2-7, so the J assignment may be wrong. Germline CDR1 is DFQATT and CDR2 is SNEGSKA (reference sequence). The length of the CDR3 is 16 residues. The CDR3 nucleotides are TGCAGTGCTAGACCTCCTCCCGTGGACGGACCCTACGAGCAGTACTTC. It is translated as CSARPPPVDGPYEQYF.

Comments on this clonotype: The junction does not match germline at one end; this may be a read error. V usage is TRBV6-1 and J usage is TRBJ1-1; tentatively, D is TRBD1 (5 bases). The CDR3 contains 14 residues. Germline CDR1 is MNHNS and CDR2 is SASEGT. The CDR3 is CASSEGGAGTEAFF. CDR3 in DNA: TGTGCCAGCAGCGAAGGAGGGGCTGGGACTGAAGCTTTCTTT.